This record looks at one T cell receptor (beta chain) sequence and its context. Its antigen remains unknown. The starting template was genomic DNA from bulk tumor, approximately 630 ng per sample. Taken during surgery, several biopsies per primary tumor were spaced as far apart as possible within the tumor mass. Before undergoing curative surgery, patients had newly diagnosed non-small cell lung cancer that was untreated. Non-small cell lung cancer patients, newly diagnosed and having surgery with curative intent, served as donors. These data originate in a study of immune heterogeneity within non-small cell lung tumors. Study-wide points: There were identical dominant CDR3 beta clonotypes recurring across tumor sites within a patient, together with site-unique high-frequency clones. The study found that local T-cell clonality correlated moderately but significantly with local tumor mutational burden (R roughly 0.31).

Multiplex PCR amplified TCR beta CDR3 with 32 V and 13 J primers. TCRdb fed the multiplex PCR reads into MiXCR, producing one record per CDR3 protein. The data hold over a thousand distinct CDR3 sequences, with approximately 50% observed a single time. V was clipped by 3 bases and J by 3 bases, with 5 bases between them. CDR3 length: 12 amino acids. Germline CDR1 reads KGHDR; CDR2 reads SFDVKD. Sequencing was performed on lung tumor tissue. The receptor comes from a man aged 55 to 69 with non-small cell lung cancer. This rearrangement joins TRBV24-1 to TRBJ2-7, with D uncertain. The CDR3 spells CATSDSDYEQYF. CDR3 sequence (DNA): TGTGCCACCAGTGATAGTGACTACGAGCAGTACTTC.